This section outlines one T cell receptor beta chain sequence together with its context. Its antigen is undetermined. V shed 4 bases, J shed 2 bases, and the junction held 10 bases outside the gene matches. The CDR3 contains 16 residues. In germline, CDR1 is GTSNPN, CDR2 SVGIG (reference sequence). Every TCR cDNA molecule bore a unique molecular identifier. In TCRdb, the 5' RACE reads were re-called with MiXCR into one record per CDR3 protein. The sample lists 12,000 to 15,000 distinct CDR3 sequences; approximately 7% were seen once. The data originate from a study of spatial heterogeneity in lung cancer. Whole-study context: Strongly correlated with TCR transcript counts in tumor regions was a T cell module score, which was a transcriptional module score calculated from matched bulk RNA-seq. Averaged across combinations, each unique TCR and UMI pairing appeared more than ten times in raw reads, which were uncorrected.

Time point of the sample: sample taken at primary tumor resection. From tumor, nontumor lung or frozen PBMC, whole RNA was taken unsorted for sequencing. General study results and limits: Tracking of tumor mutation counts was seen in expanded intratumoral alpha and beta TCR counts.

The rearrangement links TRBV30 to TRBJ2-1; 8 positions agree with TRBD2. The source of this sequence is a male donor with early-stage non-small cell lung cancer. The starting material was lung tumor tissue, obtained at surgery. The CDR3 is CAWTSGSSGTYNEQFF. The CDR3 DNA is TGTGCCTGGACCTCCGGTAGTAGCGGGACCTACAATGAGCAGTTCTTC.